This TCR beta chain is drawn from a study of control samples from healthy donors and cancer patients. The data were produced by immunoSEQ multiplex PCR, yet TCRdb's version contains in-frame clones alone and is incomplete. Counted here are 130,000 or so clones, 75% to 95% occurring once; the ten biggest clones make up 6% to 9%. As to this clone: This sample includes further DNA sequences coding for the same CDR3.

Source material: blood. The clonotype originates from a man in his late teens or twenties in good health.

As DNA, the CDR3 is TGTGCCAGCAGCCCGCGGGGCAGAGAGCAGTACTTC. It yields the protein CASSPRGREQYF. V and J are TRBV3-1 (or the pseudogene TRBV3-2) and TRBJ2-7; maybe TRBD2 (6 bases). V was shortened by 4 bases and J by 7 bases, with 11 bases between the two germline ends. The germline V gene has CDR1 LGHDT and CDR2 YNNKEL (reference sequence). CDR3 length equals 12 residues.